The 30 T cell receptor beta chains reported below all come from one sample, sequenced in a study of T cell responses to AZD1222 COVID-19 vaccine. Here immunoSEQ multiplex PCR was the method, and the copy in TCRdb shows in-frame clones only, minus some. The table lists about 120,000 clones, 80% to 90% of them singletons. The sample consisted of peripheral blood, taken on day 0 of AZD1222 vaccination. All receptors come from an adult in good health.

The rearrangement uses TRBV2 and TRBJ1-2; 9 bases match TRBD1. The germline CDR1 and CDR2 sequences are SNHLY and FYNNEI. With V trimmed by 4 bases and J by 8 bases, 8 bases remained unmatched. The length of the CDR3 is 14 residues. The CDR3 sequence: CASSGDRAYGGYTF. The DNA of the CDR3 is TGTGCCAGCAGTGGGGACAGGGCCTATGGGGGCTACACCTTC.

The genes are TRBV3-1 (or the pseudogene TRBV3-2) and TRBJ2-1; D might be TRBD1 (6 bases). The CDR3 covers 15 residues. V lost 4 bases and J 4 bases, leaving 14 bases between the germline ends. CDR1 and CDR2 from the germline V gene are LGHDT and YNNKEL (reference sequence). CDR3 sequence reads: CASSPRDTSYNEQFF. For the CDR3, the DNA is TGTGCCAGCAGCCCTCGGGACACCTCATACAATGAGCAGTTCTTC.

The rearrangement joins TRBV12-1 to TRBJ2-1; the table gives TRBD2 as D, unverified against the DNA. TRBV12-1 represents a pseudogene. The CDR3 is 16 residues long. Here the CDR3 reads CASSLRLAGTYNEQFF. The CDR3 DNA reads TGTGCCAGCAGCCTGAGACTAGCGGGGACATACAATGAGCAGTTCTTC.

The V call is TRBV3-1 (or the pseudogene TRBV3-2), the J call TRBJ1-2, with 7 bases matching TRBD1. After removal of 4 bases from V and 4 bases from J, the junction contained 12 bases not matched to a gene. The CDR3 consists of 16 residues. Per the germline V gene, CDR1 is LGHDT and CDR2 is YNNKEL (reference sequence). The CDR3 sequence: CASSPRTGSGSYGYTF. CDR3 coding DNA: TGTGCCAGCAGCCCTCGGACAGGATCAGGGAGCTATGGCTACACCTTC.

This clone was seen just once. V and J are TRBV29-1 and TRBJ2-7; 7 positions match TRBD1. Germline V gene data show CDR1 as SQVTM and CDR2 as ANQGSEA. V shed 5 bases, J shed 6 bases, and the junction held 7 bases outside the gene matches. This CDR3 spans 12 amino acids. CDR3 region: CSVHEGGFEQYF. DNA for the CDR3: TGCAGCGTTCATGAAGGGGGCTTCGAGCAGTACTTC.

J is TRBJ1-2 and V is TRBV6-5; no clear D. This CDR3 is built from 15 residues. Between the trimmed V and J ends, which lost 2 bases and 2 bases, there was a span of 12 bases. Germline V CDR1 and CDR2: MNHEY, SVGAGI. The CDR3 reads CASSYRSTQNYGYTF. The CDR3 nucleotides read TGTGCCAGCAGTTACCGATCGACCCAGAACTATGGCTACACCTTC.

J is TRBJ1-6 and V is TRBV2; D gene ambiguous. The ends were cut back, 5 bases at V and 7 bases at J, with 12 bases in the middle. The CDR3 sequence is 14 residues long. Germline CDR1 SNHLY, CDR2 FYNNEI. CDR3 sequence (DNA): TGTGCCAGCAGTAGTATCGGGCAAAATTCACCCCTCCACTTT. Translated, it gives CASSSIGQNSPLHF.

V gene TRBV21-1 combines with J gene TRBJ2-3; the table names TRBD1, a call not compared with the DNA. TRBV21-1 is annotated as a pseudogene. There are 15 residues in the CDR3. CDR3 amino acids: CASSKDGRHTDTQYF. CDR3 bases: TGTGCCAGCAGCAAAGACGGCAGGCACACAGATACGCAGTATTTT.

Only one count was recorded for this clone. The chain uses TRBV5-4 and TRBJ1-4; TRBD1 is a possible D gene (5 bases). This CDR3 has 14 residues. The V and J ends lost 0 bases and 8 bases respectively, with 11 bases between them. Per germline, CDR1 SGHNT and CDR2 YYREEE (reference sequence). This chain's CDR3 is CASSLEGAREKLFF. The CDR3 nucleotides are TGTGCCAGCAGCTTGGAAGGGGCTAGGGAAAAACTGTTTTTT.

This rearrangement joins TRBV18 to TRBJ1-1; no reliable D call. The CDR3 has 14 residues. V shed 3 bases and J shed 3 bases, with 11 bases lying between them. CDR1 and CDR2 from the germline V gene are KGHSH and LQKENI. CDR3 sequence (DNA): TGTGCCAGCTCACCCCTAGGTGCGGACACTGAAGCTTTCTTT. This codes for CASSPLGADTEAFF.

The V call is TRBV27, the J call TRBJ1-1; D gene uncertain. The CDR3 spans 12 residues. Trimming pared 6 bases from V and 7 bases from J, leaving 12 bases between. Per germline, CDR1 MNHEY and CDR2 SMNVEV (reference sequence). The CDR3 sequence: CASSVRYGEAFF. For the CDR3, the DNA is TGTGCCAGCAGCGTACGATACGGTGAAGCTTTCTTT.

V gene TRBV5-6 combines with J gene TRBJ1-2; D possibly corresponds to TRBD1 (5 bases). The CDR3 spans 15 residues. Trimming cost V 4 bases and J 4 bases, with 17 bases left between them. Germline assignment: CDR1 SGHDT and CDR2 YYEEEE. The CDR3 DNA reads as TGTGCCAGCAGCCCCAATATTGTAGGGGCCTATGGCTACACCTTC. Encoded protein: CASSPNIVGAYGYTF.

The genes are TRBV24-1 and TRBJ2-1, with TRBD2 matching 13 bases. The CDR3 contains 17 residues. Germline values: CDR1 KGHDR, CDR2 SFDVKD. The ends lost 4 bases at V and 6 bases at J; junction bases unmatched: 8. The CDR3 DNA follows: TGTGCCACCAGTGACTTGGGACTAGCGGGACTAGGCAATGAGCAGTTCTTC. It codes for CATSDLGLAGLGNEQFF.

This sequence joins TRBV12-3 or TRBV12-4 and TRBJ2-1; D is unresolved. This CDR3 has 11 amino acids. V shed 4 bases and J shed 6 bases, with 4 bases lying between them. The DNA for the CDR3 is TGTGCCAGCAGTTACATCAATGAGCAGTTCTTC. Its protein is CASSYINEQFF.

The chain employs TRBV28 and TRBJ1-5, with TRBD1 matching 8 bases. The CDR3 sequence is 15 residues long. V dropped 3 bases and J dropped 6; count of bases not matched to a gene: 7. Germline CDR1 is MDHEN and CDR2 is SYDVKM. CDR3 bases: TGTGCCAGCAGTTTGGGTCAGGGGGCGGGTCAGCCCCAGCATTTT. Its protein is CASSLGQGAGQPQHF.

This clone was seen a handful of times. This chain links TRBV6-5 with TRBJ1-1, with D hard to call. The germline V gene encodes CDR1 MNHEY and CDR2 SVGAGI. CDR3 size: 12 residues. V lost 0 bases and J lost 11, with 10 bases in between. The chain's CDR3 is CASSYSGGEAFF. The DNA for the CDR3 is TGTGCCAGCAGTTACTCCGGAGGAGAGGCTTTCTTT.

The rearrangement uses TRBV2 and TRBJ1-6, with 7 positions matching TRBD1. Per the germline V gene, CDR1 is SNHLY and CDR2 is FYNNEI. CDR3 length: 15 residues. Trimming at V came to 5 bases and at J to 9 bases, leaving 10 bases not matched to a gene. This chain's CDR3 is CASSPRQGPISPLHF. CDR3 DNA: TGTGCCAGCAGTCCCCGACAGGGCCCCATTTCACCCCTCCACTTT.

The chain couples TRBV27 to TRBJ2-7; weak D call: TRBD2 (6 bases). Germline CDR1 is MNHEY and CDR2 is SMNVEV (reference sequence). The CDR3 is 13 residues long. V lost 11 bases, J lost 2 bases, and 16 bases lay in between. This chain's CDR3 is CASHGGSAYEQYF. The CDR3 region has the DNA TGTGCCTCCCACGGGGGTTCTGCCTACGAGCAGTACTTC.

The V gene is TRBV12-3 or TRBV12-4, the J gene TRBJ1-1; D perhaps matches TRBD1 (6 bases). The CDR3 consists of 13 residues. V lost 8 bases, J lost 1 base, and 11 bases lay in between. The CDR3 reads CASARGRNTEAFF. CDR3 DNA sequence: TGTGCCAGCGCCAGGGGAAGGAACACTGAAGCTTTCTTT.

This clone was seen more than once but under ten times. The chain has TRBV6-5 and TRBJ2-7, with TRBD1 matching 7 bases. Germline-derived CDR1 and CDR2 are MNHEY and SVGAGI. This CDR3 region has 13 residues. The J segment lost 2 bases and the V segment lost 6 bases, leaving 4 bases of the junction unmatched. The CDR3 region has the DNA TGTGCCAGCAGGGGACAGAATACCTACGAGCAGTACTTC. Protein: CASRGQNTYEQYF.

This chain links TRBV6-6 with TRBJ2-5, with 8 bases that match TRBD2. V lost 6 bases and J lost 5; bases outside the gene matches: 2. This CDR3 has 12 amino acids. Germline values: CDR1 MNHNY, CDR2 SVGAGI (reference sequence). In DNA, the CDR3 is TGTGCCAGCAGGCCTAGCGGGGAGACCCAGTACTTC. It encodes CASRPSGETQYF.

The gene calls are TRBV5-1 and TRBJ1-3; maybe TRBD1 (5 bases). Trimming removed 3 bases from V and 6 bases from J, with 16 bases in between. Germline CDR1 reads SGHRS; CDR2 reads YFSETQ. The CDR3 spans 15 residues. The CDR3 coding sequence is TGCGCCAGCAGCTGGGGTACGGGGACTGCAAACACCATATATTTT. This encodes CASSWGTGTANTIYF.

The J gene is TRBJ1-2, the V gene TRBV28; D gene unclear. Trimming left V 6 bases short and J 7 bases short, with 18 bases between. The V gene's germline CDR1 is MDHEN and CDR2 SYDVKM. The CDR3 is made up of 14 amino acids. CDR3 region: CASRTSEAYSGYTF. In DNA, the CDR3 is TGTGCCAGCAGGACGTCCGAGGCTTATAGTGGCTACACCTTC.

This clone has just one count. The J gene is TRBJ1-1, the V gene TRBV3-1 (or the pseudogene TRBV3-2); D remains unclear. Trimming cost V 3 bases and J 2 bases, with 10 bases left between them. Germline V lookup: CDR1 LGHDT, CDR2 YNNKEL (reference sequence). The CDR3 consists of 14 residues. DNA of the CDR3: TGTGCCAGCAGCCACCGGAGCCAAAACACTGAAGCTTTCTTT. Translation gives CASSHRSQNTEAFF.

CDR3 sequence: CASRDGGDTEAFF. CDR3 bases: TGTGCCAGCAGGGACGGGGGTGACACTGAAGCTTTCTTT. This chain links TRBV28 with TRBJ1-1; weak D call: TRBD1 (5 bases). Germline CDR1 MDHEN, CDR2 SYDVKM. The CDR3 consists of 13 residues. Trimming removed 6 bases at V and 3 bases at J, with 11 bases between.

V is TRBV28 and J is TRBJ1-2; 7 positions agree with TRBD1. Per the germline V gene, CDR1 is MDHEN and CDR2 is SYDVKM. The CDR3 extends over 14 amino acids. V lost 2 bases to trimming and J lost 4 bases; unmatched junction nucleotides: 4. The chain's CDR3 is CASSLTGDSYGYTF. CDR3 DNA sequence: TGTGCCAGCAGTTTAACAGGGGACAGCTATGGCTACACCTTC.

This chain connects TRBV19 to TRBJ1-3, with D perhaps TRBD1 (5 bases). Germline CDR1 is LNHDA and CDR2 is SQIVND (reference sequence). The CDR3 extends over 15 amino acids. V gave up 1 base and J gave up 2 bases, with 9 bases separating them. The CDR3 DNA sequence: TGTGCCAGTAGTATAGGCGGGGGGGCTGGAAACACCATATATTTT. Its translation is CASSIGGGAGNTIYF.

The V and J genes are TRBV19 and TRBJ1-1; D gene ambiguous. V gave up 8 bases and J gave up 1 base, with 11 bases separating them. Germline values: CDR1 LNHDA, CDR2 SQIVND (reference sequence). The length of the CDR3 is 13 residues. The CDR3 DNA sequence: TGTGCCAGTTCCCCTCAGGAGAACACTGAAGCTTTCTTT. Residues: CASSPQENTEAFF.

The chain carries TRBV3-1 (or the pseudogene TRBV3-2) and TRBJ2-1, with 8 bases fitting TRBD1. This CDR3 spans 16 amino acids. Germline CDR1 LGHDT, CDR2 YNNKEL (reference sequence). Germline trimming cut 4 bases from V and 2 bases from J; bases unmatched to any gene: 7. The CDR3 here is CASSPWTGNPYNEQFF. CDR3 DNA: TGTGCCAGCAGCCCCTGGACAGGGAATCCCTACAATGAGCAGTTCTTC.

The V gene is TRBV6-6, the J gene TRBJ2-3; 7 bases line up with TRBD2. Looked up from germline, CDR1 is MNHNY and CDR2 is SVGAGI (reference sequence). The CDR3 totals 13 residues. The V and J ends lost 6 bases and 3 bases, in that order; junction bases with no gene match: 3. As DNA, the CDR3 is TGTGCCAGCAGAGGGACTATAACAGATACGCAGTATTTT. The encoded protein is CASRGTITDTQYF.